This TCR beta chain was recorded in a study of patients and donors after allogeneic stem cell transplantation. This CDR3 region has 15 residues. CDR1 and CDR2 (germline): GTSNPN, SVGIG (reference sequence). With 0 bases removed from V and 1 base from J, the gap between germline ends came to 11 bases. A single record per CDR3 protein comes from TCRdb applying MiXCR to the RT-PCR reads. The sample shows approximately 90,000 distinct CDR3 sequences, around 5% of them seen only once. Many counts were recorded for this clonotype. The rearrangement joins TRBV30 to TRBJ2-3; no definite D call. Sequenced: blood, either unsorted or a sorted T cell fraction (not recorded which). This TCR came from a human donor who was either an allogeneic HSCT recipient or a stem cell or donor lymphocyte infusion donor (not recorded which). It is not recorded whose cells these are; they may come from a transplant donor. This CDR3 reads CAWSVLRLGTDTQYF. DNA for the CDR3: TGTGCCTGGAGTGTTCTCCGACTCGGCACAGATACGCAGTATTTT.